This entry is about one T cell receptor (beta chain). This specimen comes from a study of regulatory T cells in long-lasting Graves disease. Construction of TCR beta libraries relied on iRepertoire HTBI primers and on Arm-PCR targeting CDR3 regions. Via MiXCR, TCRdb re-called the multiplex PCR reads, giving one row per CDR3 protein. The sample carries about 540,000 distinct CDR3 sequences, approximately 13% recorded once. Indicated time point: newly diagnosed GD, antithyroid drugs for less than 3 months. Scientists built the TCR library using RNA that was extracted from PBMCs. This CDR3 spans 14 amino acids. CDR1 is SGHRS and CDR2 is YFSETQ in the germline V gene. V lost 7 bases to trimming and J lost 6 bases; unmatched junction nucleotides: 7. Another study also made use of these data, one on T cells in Graves' hyperthyroidism and ophthalmopathy.

The input for sequencing was peripheral blood mononuclear cells (PBMCs), taken at new diagnosis, from a patient treated with antithyroid drugs. The clonotype comes from a man aged 25-40 years with Graves disease. This rearrangement joins TRBV5-1 to TRBJ2-1, with TRBD2 identical over 10 bases. DNA for the CDR3: TGCGCCAGCCGGACTAGCGGCAGAACCAATGAGCAGTTCTTC. This gives the protein CASRTSGRTNEQFF.